This T cell receptor (beta chain) derives from a study of CD8 T cells in Susac syndrome. From blood CD8+ and CD4+ T cells, TCR beta sequences were generated. Multiple sclerosis controls were treatment-naive patients with stable or active relapsing-remitting disease. The TEMRA cells underwent FACS enrichment, while the CD8+ and CD4+ T cells underwent negative isolation. The CDR3 contains 15 residues. Unmatched junction bases numbered 1, after V lost 1 base and J lost 3 bases. Germline V lookup: CDR1 DFQATT, CDR2 SNEGSKA (reference sequence). The RNA input was roughly 0.45 to 1 ug, and it was reverse transcribed with random hexamers. immunoSEQ multiplex PCR amplified TCR beta CDR3 across 54 Vbeta, 13 Jbeta. Using its own MiXCR run on the immunoSEQ multiplex PCR reads, TCRdb lists one record per CDR3 protein. Among 250,000 to 300,000 distinct CDR3 sequences listed, roughly 90% were seen once.

The sequenced sample was CD8+ T cells from PBMCs. The receptor's source is a human donor with multiple sclerosis. This rearrangement joins TRBV20-1 to TRBJ2-1, with 12 bases fitting TRBD2. CDR3 sequence: CSARATSGSYNEQFF. CDR3 nucleotides: TGCAGTGCTAGAGCGACTAGCGGGAGCTACAATGAGCAGTTCTTC.